These 19 T cell receptor beta chains share one sample of origin, sequenced in a study of OX40 agonist ivuxolimab in advanced cancers. The assay was immunoSEQ multiplex PCR, and TCRdb's table has in-frame clones only and misses some. Of about 22,000 clones listed, roughly 93% were seen once; the top ten hold approximately 49%. The sequencing used CD4+ or CD8+ T cells sorted from blood, collected in a trial of the OX40 agonist ivuxolimab. Source of these receptors: an adult with an advanced solid tumor such as melanoma, head and neck, liver or kidney cancer.

This clone was counted between two and nine times. The chain has TRBV6-7 and TRBJ1-5; 7 bases map to TRBD1. TRBV6-7 is assigned to the ORF class and has an uncertain function. This CDR3 region has 15 residues. The V gene end was trimmed by 7 bases and the J gene end by 2 bases; junction bases not matched to a gene: 8. The CDR3 DNA sequence: TGTGCCAGCATTCTGAAGGGGGCGGGCAATCAGCCCCAGCATTTT. Amino acid sequence: CASILKGAGNQPQHF.

V usage is TRBV30 and J usage is TRBJ1-2, with TRBD1 identical over 9 bases. The ends lost 4 bases at V and 4 bases at J; junction bases unmatched: 4. Per the germline V gene, CDR1 is GTSNPN and CDR2 is SVGIG (reference sequence). The CDR3 is made up of 13 amino acids. The CDR3 DNA is TGTGCCTGGAACCAGGACAGGGGCTATGGCTACACCTTC. This codes for CAWNQDRGYGYTF.

The chain has TRBV2 and TRBJ1-5; 10 bases line up with TRBD1. V shed 6 bases, J shed 6 bases, and the junction held 2 bases outside the gene matches. This CDR3 contains 13 residues. CDR1 and CDR2 from the germline V gene are SNHLY and FYNNEI. The DNA of the CDR3 is TGTGCCAGCAGATGGACAGGGGGTCAGCCCCAGCATTTT. This encodes CASRWTGGQPQHF.

This clone came up once. This rearrangement joins TRBV7-8 to TRBJ2-1; 7 bases map to TRBD2. This CDR3 is 15 amino acids long. J gave up 6 bases and V 7 bases, and 12 bases lay outside the gene matches. The germline V gene encodes CDR1 SGHVS and CDR2 FQNEAQ. CDR3 nucleotides: TGTGCCAGCACCCTGAGTGGGAGGGCCCCCAATGAGCAGTTCTTC. The encoded protein is CASTLSGRAPNEQFF. Based on the CDR3 plus reference TRBV7-8 and TRBJ2-1, the full variable domain is GAGVSQSPRYKVAKRGQDVALRCDPISGHVSLFWYQQALGQGPEFLTYFQNEAQLDKSGLPSDRFFAERPEGSVSTLKIQRTQQEDSAVYLCASTLSGRAPNEQFFGPGTRLTVL.

This sequence joins TRBV6-1 and TRBJ1-2; a possible D gene is TRBD1 (5 bases). The CDR3 is 15 amino acids. Germline CDR1 reads MNHNS; CDR2 reads SASEGT. The V gene lost 7 bases and the J gene lost 8 bases, with 23 bases spanning the gap. The CDR3 bases are TGTGCCAGCACTATGATGGGGGACTACCCTCAGGGCTACACCTTC. Its protein product is CASTMMGDYPQGYTF.

A note on this clone: This sample includes further DNA sequences coding for the same CDR3. The J gene is TRBJ2-2, the V gene TRBV6-5, with TRBD2 as a possible D gene (6 bases). Germline assignment: CDR1 MNHEY and CDR2 SVGAGI. With 6 bases removed from V and 4 bases from J, the gap between germline ends came to 12 bases. This CDR3 is built from 14 residues. CDR3 amino acids: CASRPGLTTGELFF. The CDR3 coding sequence is TGTGCCAGCAGACCAGGACTAACCACCGGGGAGCTGTTTTTT.

CDR3 loop: CAWTWGRDQPQHF. Written as DNA, the CDR3 is TGTGCCTGGACTTGGGGGAGAGATCAGCCCCAGCATTTT. The chain employs TRBV30 and TRBJ1-5, with D perhaps matching TRBD1 (5 bases). The length of the CDR3 is 13 residues. Germline CDR1 and CDR2: GTSNPN and SVGIG (reference sequence). Trimming cost V 4 bases and J 5 bases, with 12 bases left between them.

The chain recombines TRBV5-1 with TRBJ1-1; D gene ambiguous. Per germline, CDR1 SGHRS and CDR2 YFSETQ. Trimming pared 0 bases from V and 3 bases from J, leaving 9 bases between. The CDR3 loop spans 14 amino acids. The CDR3 here is CASSLGLGYTEAFF. CDR3 nucleotide sequence: TGCGCCAGCAGCTTGGGGCTAGGGTACACTGAAGCTTTCTTT.

The rearrangement uses TRBV25-1 and TRBJ2-1; maybe TRBD2 (5 bases). Trimming left V 4 bases short and J 4 bases short, with 14 bases between. In germline, CDR1 is MGHDK, CDR2 SYGVNS. The CDR3 has 15 residues. CDR3 sequence reads: CASSGDLEGYNEQFF. CDR3 bases: TGTGCCAGCAGTGGCGACTTAGAGGGATACAATGAGCAGTTCTTC.

The chain employs TRBV28 and TRBJ2-1, with 9 bases that match TRBD2. Germline loops: CDR1 MDHEN, CDR2 SYDVKM. This CDR3 is built from 14 residues. The CDR3 spells CVSGLASSYNEQFF. The CDR3 DNA follows: TGTGTCTCCGGACTAGCGAGCTCCTACAATGAGCAGTTCTTC.

The rearrangement uses TRBV13 and TRBJ2-7; the match to TRBD2 covers 11 bases. CDR1 is PRHDT and CDR2 is FYEKMQ in the germline V gene (reference sequence). J lost 3 bases, V lost 5 bases, and 3 bases had no gene match. CDR3 length equals 14 residues. CDR3 sequence: CASSLGTSGYEQYF. The CDR3 DNA is TGTGCCAGCAGCCTCGGGACTAGCGGCTACGAGCAGTACTTC.

This clone was seen only once. This chain links TRBV5-1 with TRBJ2-7; D ambiguous. This CDR3 region has 14 residues. Germline CDR1 is SGHRS and CDR2 is YFSETQ. V gave up 0 bases and J gave up 7 bases, with 14 bases separating them. CDR3 DNA: TGCGCCAGCAGCTTGGTAGGTCTATCGGTAGAGCAGTACTTC. Translating gives CASSLVGLSVEQYF.

The V gene is TRBV13, the J gene TRBJ2-3; 9 positions agree with TRBD2. Trimming removed 1 base from V and 4 bases from J; junction bases left unmatched: 6. Germline V gene lookup returns CDR1 PRHDT and CDR2 FYEKMQ (reference sequence). This CDR3 is built from 16 residues. CDR3 DNA sequence: TGTGCCAGCAGCTTAGTGCGGGGGGGCGTCGCAGATACGCAGTATTTT. Its translation is CASSLVRGGVADTQYF. Complete variable domain (other parts from reference TRBV13 and TRBJ2-3): AAGVIQSPRHLIKEKRETATLKCYPIPRHDTVYWYQQGPGQDPQFLISFYEKMQSDKGSIPDRFSAQQFSDYHSELNMSSLELGDSALYFCASSLVRGGVADTQYFGPGTRLTVL.

The chain couples TRBV5-6 to TRBJ2-1; 10 nucleotides align to TRBD2. The V gene end was trimmed by 0 bases and the J gene end by 8 bases; junction bases not matched to a gene: 8. The germline V gene encodes CDR1 SGHDT and CDR2 YYEEEE. The CDR3 runs 16 residues. CDR3 sequence: CASSLVSSGGGYEQFF. Written as DNA, the CDR3 is TGTGCCAGCAGCTTGGTTTCAAGCGGGGGGGGCTATGAGCAGTTCTTC.

CDR3 sequence reads: CASTSGTSYEAFF. The CDR3 region has the DNA TGTGCCAGCACCTCCGGGACCTCATATGAAGCTTTCTTT. The J gene is TRBJ1-1, the V gene TRBV28; TRBD1 might be the D (5 bases). Looked up from germline, CDR1 is MDHEN and CDR2 is SYDVKM. The CDR3 contains 13 residues. The V end was cut by 7 bases, the J end by 7 bases, with 16 bases between.

The CDR3 DNA is TGTGCCAGAACCTGGGGGACTAGCCACGAGCAGTACTTC. This encodes CARTWGTSHEQYF. The J gene is TRBJ2-7, the V gene TRBV5-3, with TRBD2 matching over 9 bases. TRBV5-3 is noted as an ORF with a role that remains uncertain. CDR3 length: 13 residues. Trimming at V came to 6 bases and at J to 5 bases, leaving 6 bases not matched to a gene.

The rearrangement uses TRBV7-9 and TRBJ2-7, with D perhaps TRBD1 (6 bases). Germline V CDR1 and CDR2: SEHNR, FQNEAQ (reference sequence). The CDR3 has 13 amino acids. Trimming removed 5 bases at V and 3 bases at J, with 11 bases between. The CDR3 sequence is CASSPGAGYEQYF. The DNA for the CDR3 is TGTGCCAGCAGCCCAGGGGCTGGCTACGAGCAGTACTTC.

This chain joins TRBV10-2 and TRBJ2-2; possible D gene TRBD1, 5 bases. This CDR3 has 12 residues. Germline V lookup: CDR1 WSHSY, CDR2 SAAADI. The V gene lost 6 bases and the J gene lost 6 bases, with 8 bases spanning the gap. The CDR3: CASRGRSGELFF. The CDR3 nucleotides are TGCGCCAGCAGGGGGCGGTCCGGGGAGCTGTTTTTT.

The gene calls are TRBV5-4 and TRBJ2-7; tentative D call: TRBD1 (6 bases). The ends were cut back, 4 bases at V and 2 bases at J, with 13 bases in the middle. Germline CDR1 reads SGHNT; CDR2 reads YYREEE (reference sequence). The CDR3 contains 14 residues. The CDR3 nucleotides read TGTGCCAGCAGCCCGACAGGAGAGACCTACGAGCAGTACTTC. Translating gives CASSPTGETYEQYF.